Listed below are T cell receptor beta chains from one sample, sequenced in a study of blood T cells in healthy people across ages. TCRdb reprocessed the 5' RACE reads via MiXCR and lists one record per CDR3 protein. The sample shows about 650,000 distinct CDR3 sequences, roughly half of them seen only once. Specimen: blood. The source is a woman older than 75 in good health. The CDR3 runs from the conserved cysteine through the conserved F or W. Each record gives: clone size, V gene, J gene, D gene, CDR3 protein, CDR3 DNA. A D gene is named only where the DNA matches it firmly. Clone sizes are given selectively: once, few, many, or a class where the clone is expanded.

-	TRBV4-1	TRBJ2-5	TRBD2	CASSQDRLARGFVETQYF	TGCGCCAGCAGCCAAGATCGACTAGCGAGGGGGTTTGTCGAGACCCAGTACTTC
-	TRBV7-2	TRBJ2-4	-	CASSLEGQAKNIQYF	TGTGCCAGCAGCTTGGAGGGACAAGCCAAAAACATTCAGTACTTC
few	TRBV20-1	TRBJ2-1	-	CSAKGWSVDEQFF	TGCAGTGCCAAGGGGTGGTCCGTGGATGAGCAGTTCTTC
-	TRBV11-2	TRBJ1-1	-	CASSFYRPTEAFF	TGTGCCAGCAGCTTTTACAGGCCCACTGAAGCTTTCTTT
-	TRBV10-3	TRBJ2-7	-	CASGHLGDYEQYF	TGTGCCTCCGGACACCTGGGGGACTACGAGCAGTACTTC
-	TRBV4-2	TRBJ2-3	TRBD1	CASSQKGAIADTQYF	TGTGCCAGCAGCCAAAAGGGGGCAATCGCAGATACGCAGTATTTT
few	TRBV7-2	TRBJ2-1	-	CASSLSRLNEQFF	TGTGCCAGCAGCTTATCCCGTTTGAATGAGCAGTTCTTC
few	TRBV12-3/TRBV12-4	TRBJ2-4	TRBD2	CASSSSGAPWVQYF	TGTGCCAGCAGTTCTAGCGGAGCCCCCTGGGTGCAGTACTTC
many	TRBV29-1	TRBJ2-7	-	CSVEVQGRDEQYF	TGCAGCGTTGAAGTCCAGGGGAGGGACGAGCAGTACTTC
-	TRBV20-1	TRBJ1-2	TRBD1	CSARPLDRGRDYGYTF	TGCAGTGCTAGACCGTTAGACAGGGGCAGGGACTATGGCTACACCTTC
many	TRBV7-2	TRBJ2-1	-	CASSLQGGMRNEQFF	TGTGCCAGCAGCCTACAGGGCGGGATGAGAAATGAGCAGTTCTTC
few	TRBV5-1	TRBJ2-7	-	CASSSKRTDLTYEQYF	TGCGCCAGCAGCTCGAAAAGGACAGACCTCACCTACGAGCAGTACTTC
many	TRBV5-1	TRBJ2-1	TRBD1	CASSFRTGSYNEQFF	TGCGCCAGCAGCTTTAGGACAGGCTCCTACAATGAGCAGTTCTTC
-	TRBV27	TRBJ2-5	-	CASKVRNEQYF	TGTGCCAGCAAGGTGAGGAATGAGCAGTACTTC
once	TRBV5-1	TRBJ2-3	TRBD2	CASSERAGVGADTQYF	TGCGCCAGCAGCGAACGAGCGGGGGTTGGCGCAGATACGCAGTATTTT
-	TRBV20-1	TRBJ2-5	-	CSAPGNTKETQYF	TGCAGTGCTCCCGGGAACACAAAAGAGACCCAGTACTTC
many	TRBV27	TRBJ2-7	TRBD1	CASSRTGGSYEQYF	TGTGCCAGCAGTCGGACAGGGGGCTCCTACGAGCAGTACTTC
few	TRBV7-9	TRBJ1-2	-	CASSSTPTYYGYTF	TGTGCCAGCAGCTCAACCCCAACTTACTATGGCTACACCTTC
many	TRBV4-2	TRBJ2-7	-	CASSHSIDPNYEQYF	TGTGCCAGCAGCCATTCTATAGACCCGAACTACGAGCAGTACTTC
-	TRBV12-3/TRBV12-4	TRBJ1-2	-	CASRVDYSYGYTF	TGTGCCAGCAGGGTGGATTACTCCTATGGCTACACCTTC
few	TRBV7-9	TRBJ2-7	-	CASSLYGDSYEQYF	TGTGCCAGCAGCCTTTATGGGGACTCCTACGAGCAGTACTTC
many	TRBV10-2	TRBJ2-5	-	CASSTLGRSQETQYF	TGCGCCAGCTCTACCCTGGGCCGATCCCAAGAGACCCAGTACTTC
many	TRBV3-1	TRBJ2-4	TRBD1	CASSQPTGVVRKNIQYF	TGTGCCAGCAGCCAACCGACAGGGGTGGTCCGTAAAAACATTCAGTACTTC
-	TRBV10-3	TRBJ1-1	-	CATTHSREGNTKAFF	TGTGCCACCACACACTCCCGGGAGGGGAACACTAAAGCTTTCTTT
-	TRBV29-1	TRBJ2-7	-	CSVDRRQGYNEQYF	TGCAGCGTTGACAGGCGCCAGGGCTACAATGAGCAGTACTTC
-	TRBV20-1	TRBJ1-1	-	CSARDPQNTEAFF	TGCAGTGCTAGAGATCCTCAGAACACTGAAGCTTTCTTT
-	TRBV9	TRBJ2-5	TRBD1	CASSGGQGFQETQYF	TGTGCCAGCAGCGGGGGACAGGGATTTCAAGAGACCCAGTACTTC
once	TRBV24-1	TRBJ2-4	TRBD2	CATSDGRGAKNIQYF	TGTGCCACCAGTGATGGGAGGGGAGCCAAAAACATTCAGTACTTC
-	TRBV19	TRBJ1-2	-	CASSILDSGYGYTF	TGTGCCAGTAGTATCTTGGACAGCGGCTATGGCTACACCTTC
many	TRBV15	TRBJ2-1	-	CATSTSSYNEQFF	TGTGCCACCAGCACAAGCTCCTACAATGAGCAGTTCTTC
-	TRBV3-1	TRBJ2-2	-	CASSQSYAGELFF	TGTGCCAGCAGCCAATCGTACGCCGGGGAGCTGTTTTTT
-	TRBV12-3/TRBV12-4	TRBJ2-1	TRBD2	CASTGSGGDKWPSEQFF	TGTGCCAGCACCGGTAGCGGGGGGGATAAGTGGCCCTCCGAGCAGTTCTTC
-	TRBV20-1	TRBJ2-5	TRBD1	CSARDSKETQYF	TGCAGTGCCAGGGACAGTAAAGAGACCCAGTACTTC
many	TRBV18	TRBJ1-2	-	CASSPLWRDYGYTF	TGTGCCAGCTCACCACTATGGCGGGACTATGGCTACACCTTC
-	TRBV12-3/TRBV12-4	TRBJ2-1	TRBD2	CASGSETGTSDFSNEQFF	TGTGCCAGCGGGTCAGAAACCGGGACTAGCGACTTTTCCAATGAGCAGTTCTTC
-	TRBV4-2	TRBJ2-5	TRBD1	CASSQEGQGARETQYF	TGTGCCAGCAGCCAAGAAGGACAGGGGGCACGAGAGACCCAGTACTTC
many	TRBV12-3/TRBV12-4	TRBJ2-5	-	CASSLNRRETQYF	TGTGCCAGCAGTTTGAATAGGCGAGAGACCCAGTACTTC
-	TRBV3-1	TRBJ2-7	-	CASSQDPARSYEQYF	TGTGCCAGCAGCCAAGATCCGGCAAGGTCCTACGAGCAGTACTTC
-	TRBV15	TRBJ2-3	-	CATSRGRAGLADTQYF	TGTGCCACCAGCAGAGGTCGAGCGGGCTTAGCAGATACGCAGTATTTT
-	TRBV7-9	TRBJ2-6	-	CASSITGANVLTF	TGTGCCAGCAGCATTACTGGGGCCAACGTCCTGACTTTC
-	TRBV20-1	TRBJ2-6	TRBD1	CSVRDPTGASGANVLTF	TGTAGTGTTAGAGATCCCACAGGGGCCTCTGGGGCCAACGTCCTGACTTTC
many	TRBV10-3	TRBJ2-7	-	CAISEAGGAGEQYF	TGTGCCATCAGTGAAGCCGGAGGGGCTGGAGAGCAGTACTTC
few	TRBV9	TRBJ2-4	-	CASSVDRLGNIQYF	TGTGCCAGCAGCGTAGACAGGCTCGGAAACATTCAGTACTTC
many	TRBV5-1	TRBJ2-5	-	CASSLVVEETQYF	TGCGCCAGCAGCTTGGTTGTAGAAGAGACCCAGTACTTC
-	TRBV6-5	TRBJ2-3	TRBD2	CASSRGGAGTDTQYF	TGTGCCAGCAGCCGCGGGGGGGCGGGCACAGATACGCAGTATTTT
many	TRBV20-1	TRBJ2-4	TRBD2	CSASGGTNPKNIQYF	TGCAGTGCTAGTGGCGGGACTAATCCCAAAAACATTCAGTACTTC
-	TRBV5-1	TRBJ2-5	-	CASSPRQSRAVKTQYF	TGCGCCAGCAGCCCGAGACAGTCGAGGGCAGTGAAGACCCAGTACTTC
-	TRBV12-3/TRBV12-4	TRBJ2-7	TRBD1	CASSLAGQGGDEQYF	TGTGCCAGCAGTTTAGCGGGACAGGGAGGCGACGAGCAGTACTTC
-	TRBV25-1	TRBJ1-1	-	CASSEPSSEAFF	TGTGCCAGCAGTGAACCCTCCTCTGAAGCTTTCTTT